What follows describes a single T cell receptor beta chain. Which antigen it targets is not known. One junction end disagrees with the germline gene, perhaps due to a read error. This record comes from a study of cytomegalovirus exposure and HLA in healthy donors (dated by TCRdb to between 2016 and 2019). Notes on the research overall: An earlier analysis of roughly 500 of the donors reported approximately 300 Gb of sequence data and 100 million to 140 million unique TCR beta sequences from about 179 million T cells. An early release covering 550 to 650 HLA-typed donors comprised about 320 gigabases of sequencing data and roughly 86 million unique TCR sequences. Among the approximately 420 genotyped donors, around 81% belonged to the genetic ancestry cluster associated with self-reported Caucasian donors. The aim of the study was to test whether cataloging public T cell receptors could identify signatures of past pathogen exposure. The study used immunosequencing to profile the T cell repertoires of 670 or so subjects and linked those repertoires to cytomegalovirus serostatus. A separate validation cohort of some 130 different subjects was used in addition to the roughly 670-subject first cohort. The study combined high-throughput TCR immunosequencing, statistical association of individual TCRs with disease status, and machine learning to predict cytomegalovirus infection status. A later analysis re-examined previously published TCR beta repertoires from about 700 donors and added high-resolution HLA genotyping to investigate patterns of TCR occurrence. The later analysis used no new phenotypic data to find candidate immune exposures, relying instead on TCR beta sequences and their occurrence across donors. To decide whether each TCR beta V gene segment behaved as functional or pseudogenic, an earlier analysis of some 570 of the donors relied on high-throughput TCR beta sequencing. Alongside the repertoire data, information on donor age, sex, ethnicity and CMV serostatus was compiled. A later genetic analysis took genome-wide SNP genotypes for about three fifths of the roughly 670 donors and used that subset as a discovery cohort. All discovery cohort repertoires had been generated using a single sequencing platform. Both class I and class II loci were covered by HLA typing, at four-digit resolution. The number of donors typed differed by locus, with roughly 620-630 for A, B, C, DRB1 and DQB1, about 500 for DQA1, 600 to 610 for DPA1, and around 450 for DPB1. Five DR-DQ haplotypes were treated as single units for association and clustering because of strong linkage in the cohort. Across approximately 400 genotyped donors of the cohort, an average of about 200,000 unique TCR beta nucleotide sequences per donor were sequenced, and roughly a sixth of those sequences were non-productive. Broad study findings and their caveats: Over 15 rarely observed V segments, including chromosome 9 orphons, were excluded from the earlier analysis of several hundred of the donors because counts were too low. V-gene and J-gene trimming of TCR beta chains was associated with a missense DCLRE1C variant in a later genetic analysis, and the association was replicated in an independent cohort. Roughly uniform sequencing depth across donors was assumed in presence/absence analyses, although this assumption may not hold. A later analysis associated approximately 17,000 TCR beta sequences with specific HLA alleles at a false discovery rate of 0.05. Cytomegalovirus status was reported to be diagnosed by the classifier with high specificity and sensitivity in both the original and validation cohorts. This cohort had only TCR beta chains sequenced, and the lack of alpha or paired-chain data limited which features could be detected. In an earlier analysis of approximately 600 of the donors, most TCR beta V segments were observed in productive rearrangements about 87% or about 30% of the time, broadly matching IMGT annotations. Most TCR sequences were seen in very few donors, while some public TCRs were found in many individuals. A cluster of highly shared sequence variants was judged likely to be a technical artifact of the sequencing pipeline. In a later analysis, TCR association rates were found to vary across HLA loci, with the most associated TCRs seen for DRB1 alleles and the fewest for HLA-C alleles. Compared with the roughly 700-donor mean, donors in an Asian-associated ancestry cluster had fewer N-insertions in productive TCRs, according to a later genetic analysis. Several of the top co-occurrence clusters appeared to be linked to parvovirus B19, influenza, CMV and Epstein-Barr virus, according to a later analysis. Linkage disequilibrium might explain the correlated functional status among segregating V segments, but an unknown experimental factor could not be excluded. In vitro tests confirmed that a few of the cytomegalovirus-associated TCR beta chains recognize cytomegalovirus antigens. Immune exposure information for the cohort was limited to CMV serostatus. The authors suggested that the approach could potentially be generalized to other disease states and immunological phenotypes. Some IMGT-functional V segments, including TRBV6-2 and TRBV6-3, could not be distinguished by the 87-base-pair reads and were therefore excluded. Because HLA typing was unavailable for some donors at each locus, only the typed subset was used in association tests. Strong co-occurrence of HLA alleles, especially DR and DQ, made assigning TCR associations to individual alleles difficult. The study listed approximately 160 TCR beta chains as associated with cytomegalovirus. A further reported finding was that TCR beta sequences accurately predicted the HLA-A and HLA-B alleles for most subjects in the first cohort. A later analysis found that HLA-associated TCR beta chains were more clonally expanded and had lower generation probabilities than equally common non-associated chains. According to a later analysis, most CMV-associated TCR beta chains appeared to be HLA-restricted, and the HLA associations seemed to be driven largely by CMV exposure.

Preparation of the library involved the immunoSEQ multiplex PCR assay. A mixture of 60 forward primers for TCR Vbeta segments and 13 reverse primers for TCR Jbeta segments was used in the multiplex PCR. A multiplex PCR assay on genomic DNA amplified the CDR3 region of rearranged TCR beta genes. The amplified TCR beta libraries were sequenced on the Illumina HiSeq System as 87-base-pair reads. Per the original workflow: In a later analysis, approximately 74 million unique TCR beta chains were counted across the 650 to 700 repertoires, and about 10 million of these chains were shared by at least two donors. Raw reads were error-corrected and collapsed into unique sequences with a nearest-neighbor algorithm that merged closely related sequences to remove PCR and sequencing errors. To assign V, D and J gene segments, CDR3 sequences were aligned to IMGT reference sequences. For a sequence to be retained, a match of at least six nucleotides to both a V gene segment and a J gene segment was required. Rearrangements were called productive when the CDR3 lacked stop codons and stayed in frame with V and J; all others were non-productive. CDR3 was defined by IMGT convention, running from the second conserved V-encoded cysteine to the conserved J-encoded phenylalanine. The earlier analysis of more than 450 of the donors excluded sequences that lacked an unambiguous match to a single V gene segment. In an earlier analysis of several hundred of the donors, V segments were called functional above 56.7% productive rearrangements and were called segregating when the between-donor standard deviation exceeded 5%. A statistical classification framework was built to diagnose cytomegalovirus status from the catalog of TCR beta chain sequences. In a later analysis, TCR nucleotide sequences were compared against IMGT/GENE-DB human TR gene sequences so that V and J genes could be assigned. A later analysis assigned CDR3 sequences and most-parsimonious VDJ recombination scenarios with the TCRdist pipeline. In a later analysis, every TCR beta chain was defined by the combination of its CDR3 amino acid sequence and its V-gene family, and reads without a unique V-gene family were dropped. In a later analysis, some 600 highly shared, low-generation-probability nucleotide sequences were removed to address suspected cross-contamination and a sequencing artifact. For each public chain, a later analysis derived a clonal expansion index from normalized ranks of inferred template counts within each repertoire. In a later analysis, generation probabilities were computed with a VDJ recombination model fitted to out-of-frame rearrangements, and the resulting probabilities were checked against IGoR. Hypergeometric tests were used in a later analysis to score TCR-TCR, TCR-HLA and TCR-CMV co-occurrence, with a repertoire-size bias correction applied to the TCR pairs. False discovery rates were estimated in a later analysis by permuting HLA or CMV assignments 20 times. A later analysis grouped co-occurring TCRs with DBSCAN, adding TCRdist sequence similarity when clustering within HLA-allele-positive subsets. For co-occurrence clustering, repertoires with fewer than 30,000 or more than 120,000 public chains were excluded, along with roughly 5 repertoires with anomalous nucleotide sharing. The table comes from immuneACCESS by way of TCRdb, which keeps in-frame sequences with V and J called. Part of the clones is missing from these tables; in studies checked, under half for an unresolved V gene and the rest for unknown reasons. The V and J calls and clone size are taken from that table; D and trimming were inferred from the DNA. For this sample the table gives around 150,000 clones, of which roughly 70% were detected only once. Jointly, the top ten make up 1.5% to 2% of the sample.

The cohort comprised 710 or so healthy bone marrow donors. Cohort members were all nominally healthy when sampled, although unrecorded immune exposures were likely present. The donor tested CMV seronegative, placing the donor among the 300 to 400 seronegative members of the cohort. A peripheral blood sample was provided by each donor, and peripheral blood mononuclear cells were used for TCR beta sequencing. Genomic DNA extraction from the blood cell samples was performed with the Qiagen DNeasy Blood Extraction Kit. CDR1 and CDR2, looked up from the germline V gene (reference sequence), are SEHNR and FQNEAQ. There are 14 amino acids in the CDR3, from cysteine to phenylalanine inclusive. Only the CDR3 part of the read is kept: 42 bases, read in frame from the first base.

The clonotype was recovered from a woman between 40 and 50 years old in good health and CMV-seronegative. Sequencing was done on a sample of PBMCs. The V and J genes are TRBV7-9 and TRBJ2-4; the D gene is not confidently resolved. The CDR3 protein sequence reads: CSSSLGQAKNIQYF. The base sequence is TGTTCCAGCAGCTTAGGGCAAGCCAAAAACATTCAGTACTTC.